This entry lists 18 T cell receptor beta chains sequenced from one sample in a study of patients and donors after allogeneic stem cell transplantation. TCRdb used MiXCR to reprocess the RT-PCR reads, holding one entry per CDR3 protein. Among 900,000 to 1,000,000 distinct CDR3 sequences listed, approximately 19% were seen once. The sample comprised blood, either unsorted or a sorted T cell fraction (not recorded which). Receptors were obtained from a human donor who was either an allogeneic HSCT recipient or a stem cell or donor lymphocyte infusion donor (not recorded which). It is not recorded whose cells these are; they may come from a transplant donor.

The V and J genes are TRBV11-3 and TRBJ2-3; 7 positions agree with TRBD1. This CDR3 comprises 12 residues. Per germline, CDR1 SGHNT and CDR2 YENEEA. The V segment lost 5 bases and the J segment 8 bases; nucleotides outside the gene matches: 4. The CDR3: CASSADRATQYF. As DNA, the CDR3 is TGTGCCAGCAGCGCCGACAGGGCTACGCAGTATTTT.

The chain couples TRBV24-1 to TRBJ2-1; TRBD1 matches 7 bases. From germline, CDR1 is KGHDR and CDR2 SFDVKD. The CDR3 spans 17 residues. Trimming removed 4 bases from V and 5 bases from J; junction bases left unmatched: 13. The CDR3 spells CATSDPNLPGQNNEQFF. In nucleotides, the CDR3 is TGTGCCACCAGTGACCCGAACCTACCGGGACAGAACAATGAGCAGTTCTTC.

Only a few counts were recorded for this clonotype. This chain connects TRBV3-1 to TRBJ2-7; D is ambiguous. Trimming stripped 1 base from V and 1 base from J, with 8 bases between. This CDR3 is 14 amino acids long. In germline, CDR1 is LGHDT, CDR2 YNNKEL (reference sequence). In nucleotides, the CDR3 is TGTGCCAGCAGCCAAGTGGGCTTATCCTACGAGCAGTACTTC. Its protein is CASSQVGLSYEQYF.

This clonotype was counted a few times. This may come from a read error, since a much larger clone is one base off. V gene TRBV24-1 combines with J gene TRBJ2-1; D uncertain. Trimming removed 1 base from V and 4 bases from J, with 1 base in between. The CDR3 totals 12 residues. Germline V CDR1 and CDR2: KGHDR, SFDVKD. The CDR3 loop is CATSDFYNEQFF. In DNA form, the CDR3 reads TGTGCCACCAGTGATTTTTACAATGAGCAGTTCTTC.

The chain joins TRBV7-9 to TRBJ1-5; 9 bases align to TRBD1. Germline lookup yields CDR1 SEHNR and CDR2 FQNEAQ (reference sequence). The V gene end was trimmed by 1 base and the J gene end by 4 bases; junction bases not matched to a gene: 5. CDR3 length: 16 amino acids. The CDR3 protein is CASSLVSGQGNQPQHF. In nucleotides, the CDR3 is TGTGCCAGCAGCTTAGTGAGTGGACAGGGGAATCAGCCCCAGCATTTT.

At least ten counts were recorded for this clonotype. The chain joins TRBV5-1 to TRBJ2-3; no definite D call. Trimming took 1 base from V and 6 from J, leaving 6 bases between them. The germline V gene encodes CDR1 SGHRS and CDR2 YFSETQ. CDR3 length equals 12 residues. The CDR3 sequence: CASSLLPDTQYF. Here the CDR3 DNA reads TGCGCCAGCAGCTTGCTCCCTGATACGCAGTATTTT.

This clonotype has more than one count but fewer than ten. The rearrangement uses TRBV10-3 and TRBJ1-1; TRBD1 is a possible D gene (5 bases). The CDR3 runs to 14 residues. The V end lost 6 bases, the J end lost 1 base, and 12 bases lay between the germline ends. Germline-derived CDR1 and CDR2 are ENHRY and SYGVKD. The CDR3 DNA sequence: TGTGCCATCAGGACCGGGACTGGGAACACTGAAGCTTTCTTT. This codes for CAIRTGTGNTEAFF.

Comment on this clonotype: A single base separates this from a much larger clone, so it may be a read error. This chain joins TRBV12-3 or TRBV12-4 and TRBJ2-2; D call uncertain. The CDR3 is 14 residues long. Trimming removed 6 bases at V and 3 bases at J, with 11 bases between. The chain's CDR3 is CASREQMDTGELFF. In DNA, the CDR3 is TGTGCCAGCAGAGAACAGATGGACACCGGGGAGCTGTTTTTT.

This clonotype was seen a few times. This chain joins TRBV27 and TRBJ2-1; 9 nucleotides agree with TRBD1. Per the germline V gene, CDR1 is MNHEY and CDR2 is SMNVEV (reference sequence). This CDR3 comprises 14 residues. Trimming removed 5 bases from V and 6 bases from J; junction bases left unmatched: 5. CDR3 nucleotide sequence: TGTGCCAGCAGTCGGACAGGGGCCAGCAATGAGCAGTTCTTC. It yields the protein CASSRTGASNEQFF.

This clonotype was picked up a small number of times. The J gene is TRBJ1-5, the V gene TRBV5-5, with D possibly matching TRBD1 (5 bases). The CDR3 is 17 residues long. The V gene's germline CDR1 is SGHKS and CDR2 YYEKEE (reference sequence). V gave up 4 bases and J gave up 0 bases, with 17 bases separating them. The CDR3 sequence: CASSVGRLGFSNQPQHF. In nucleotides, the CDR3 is TGTGCCAGCAGCGTGGGACGGCTGGGGTTTAGCAATCAGCCCCAGCATTTT.

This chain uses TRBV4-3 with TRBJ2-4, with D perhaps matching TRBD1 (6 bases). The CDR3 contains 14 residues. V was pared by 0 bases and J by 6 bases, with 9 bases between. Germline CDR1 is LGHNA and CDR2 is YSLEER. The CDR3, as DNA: TGCGCCAGCAGCCAAGAAAGCAGGGGAAACATTCAGTACTTC. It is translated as CASSQESRGNIQYF.

CDR3 DNA: TGTGCCAGCAGACCCGTCGACAATTTATTGAACACCATATATTTT. It yields the protein CASRPVDNLLNTIYF. The chain joins TRBV6-1 to TRBJ1-3, with D unresolved. The CDR3 contains 15 residues. CDR1 is MNHNS, CDR2 SASEGT, per germline. With 6 bases removed from V and 7 bases from J, the gap between germline ends came to 19 bases.

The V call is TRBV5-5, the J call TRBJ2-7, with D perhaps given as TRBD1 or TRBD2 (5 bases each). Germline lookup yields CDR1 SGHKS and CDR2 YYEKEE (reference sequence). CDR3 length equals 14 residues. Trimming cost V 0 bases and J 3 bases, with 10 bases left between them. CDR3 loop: CASSLGGTYYEQYF. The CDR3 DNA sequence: TGTGCCAGCAGCTTGGGGGGGACGTACTACGAGCAGTACTTC.

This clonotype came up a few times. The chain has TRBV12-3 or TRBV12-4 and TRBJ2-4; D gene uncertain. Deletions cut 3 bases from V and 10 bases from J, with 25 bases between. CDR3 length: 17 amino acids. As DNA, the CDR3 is TGTGCCAGCAGTTTTTCTCGCGCCCAAGTGGGAAGGAATATTCAGTACTTC. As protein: CASSFSRAQVGRNIQYF.

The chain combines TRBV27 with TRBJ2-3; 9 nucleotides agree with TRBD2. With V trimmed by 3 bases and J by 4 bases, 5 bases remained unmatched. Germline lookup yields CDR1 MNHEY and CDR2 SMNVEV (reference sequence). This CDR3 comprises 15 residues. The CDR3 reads CASSFIAGAPDTQYF. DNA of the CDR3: TGTGCCAGCAGTTTTATAGCGGGAGCCCCAGATACGCAGTATTTT.

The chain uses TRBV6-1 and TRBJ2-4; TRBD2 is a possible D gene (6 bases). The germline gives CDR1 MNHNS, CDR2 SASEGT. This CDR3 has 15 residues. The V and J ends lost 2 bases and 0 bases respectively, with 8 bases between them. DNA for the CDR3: TGTGCCAGCAGTGAACGGGAGATAGCCAAAAACATTCAGTACTTC. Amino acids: CASSEREIAKNIQYF.

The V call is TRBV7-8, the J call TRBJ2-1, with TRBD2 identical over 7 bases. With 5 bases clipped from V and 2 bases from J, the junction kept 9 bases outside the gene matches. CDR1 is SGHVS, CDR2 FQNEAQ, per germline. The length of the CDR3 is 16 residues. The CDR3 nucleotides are TGTGCCAGCAGCGTCGACTCGGCGGGAGCCTACAATGAGCAGTTCTTC. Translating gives CASSVDSAGAYNEQFF.

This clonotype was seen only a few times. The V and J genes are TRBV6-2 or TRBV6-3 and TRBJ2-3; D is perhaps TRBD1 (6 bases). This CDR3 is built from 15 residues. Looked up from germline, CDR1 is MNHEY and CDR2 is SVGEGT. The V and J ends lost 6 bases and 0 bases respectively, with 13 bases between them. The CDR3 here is CASSWDTISTDTQYF. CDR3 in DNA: TGTGCCAGCAGCTGGGACACTATTAGCACAGATACGCAGTATTTT.